The 20 T cell receptor beta chains reported below all come from one sample, sequenced in a study of T cell changes during pregnancy in multiple sclerosis. Clones were read by immunoSEQ multiplex PCR, and TCRdb kept only the in-frame ones, dropping some. In the table there are approximately 60,000 clones, 80% to 95% of which are singletons. This specimen was CD4+ T cells from peripheral blood mononuclear cells, taken before pregnancy. Every receptor here comes from a female donor with multiple sclerosis, enrolled in a pregnancy study.

The chain recombines TRBV5-4 with TRBJ2-1; the D is unclear. The V gene's germline CDR1 is SGHNT and CDR2 YYREEE (reference sequence). The CDR3 is made up of 16 amino acids. V lost 5 bases and J 9 bases, leaving 24 bases between the germline ends. The chain's CDR3 is CASRARLAQVDGEQFF. The CDR3 coding sequence is TGTGCCAGCAGAGCTAGACTGGCCCAAGTTGACGGTGAGCAGTTCTTC.

The rearrangement links TRBV4-3 to TRBJ1-5; D perhaps matches TRBD1 (6 bases). The CDR3 is 15 amino acids. Between the trimmed V and J ends, which lost 5 bases and 0 bases, there was a span of 11 bases. Germline lookup yields CDR1 LGHNA and CDR2 YSLEER. Here the CDR3 DNA reads TGCGCCAGCAGCTTAGGGACACATAGCAATCAGCCCCAGCATTTT. It codes for CASSLGTHSNQPQHF.

The rearrangement uses TRBV18 and TRBJ1-3, with no clear D. The CDR3 has 12 residues. V dropped 3 bases and J dropped 4 bases, with 4 bases sitting between them. The germline V gene has CDR1 KGHSH and CDR2 LQKENI. CDR3 sequence reads: CASSPQGNTIYF. In nucleotides, the CDR3 is TGTGCCAGCTCACCTCAGGGAAACACCATATATTTT.

This clone was seen once. J is TRBJ1-3 and V is TRBV7-9; D unclear. The germline CDR1 and CDR2 sequences are SEHNR and FQNEAQ (reference sequence). This CDR3 has 17 residues. V was clipped by 5 bases and J by 0 bases, with 17 bases between them. CDR3 region: CASSPRVRDGSGNTIYF. The CDR3 DNA sequence: TGTGCCAGCAGCCCTCGGGTCAGAGACGGCTCTGGAAACACCATATATTTT.

J is TRBJ2-1 and V is TRBV18; 9 bases fit TRBD2. With 6 bases clipped from V and 1 base from J, the junction kept 16 bases outside the gene matches. This CDR3 region has 19 residues. CDR1 is KGHSH and CDR2 is LQKENI in the germline V gene. The CDR3 DNA reads TGTGCCAGCTCGCAAGACTTTAACGCGGGAGGGTTTTCCTACAATGAGCAGTTCTTC. Translating gives CASSQDFNAGGFSYNEQFF.

For the CDR3, the DNA is TGCGCCAGCAGCCAAGAAGGGGGTCACAGCTCTGGGGCCAACGTCCTGACTTTC. This translates into CASSQEGGHSSGANVLTF. J is TRBJ2-6 and V is TRBV4-3, with TRBD1 as a possible D gene (6 bases). Trimming stripped 0 bases from V and 0 bases from J, with 12 bases between. The CDR3 contains 18 residues. Germline CDR1 and CDR2: LGHNA and YSLEER.

The rearrangement uses TRBV6-5 and TRBJ2-1; tentatively, D is TRBD2 (5 bases). The ends were cut back, 7 bases at V and 7 bases at J, with 8 bases in the middle. CDR3 length: 11 amino acids. The germline V gene has CDR1 MNHEY and CDR2 SVGAGI. The CDR3 DNA is TGTGCCAGCATTCGAGGGAATGAGCAGTTCTTC. Amino acids: CASIRGNEQFF.

The rearrangement uses TRBV12-5 and TRBJ2-3; 13 bases match TRBD2. Germline V gene lookup returns CDR1 LGHNT and CDR2 FRNRAP. CDR3 size: 17 residues. V dropped 5 bases and J dropped 5; count of bases not matched to a gene: 10. The CDR3 spells CASGTNLGLAGVDTQYF. The CDR3 region has the DNA TGTGCTAGTGGTACGAACCTAGGACTAGCGGGAGTAGATACGCAGTATTTT.

This clone has only one observation. CDR3 coding DNA: TGTGCCAGCAGCGTATTCGGGGTAGGAGAGACCCAGTACTTC. Translation gives CASSVFGVGETQYF. The chain links TRBV9 to TRBJ2-5, with D tentatively TRBD2 (5 bases). This CDR3 spans 14 amino acids. The germline V gene encodes CDR1 SGDLS and CDR2 YYNGEE. Trimming removed 1 base at V and 4 bases at J, with 11 bases between.

This clone was seen once. The V and J genes are TRBV19 and TRBJ2-1; D possibly corresponds to TRBD1 (6 bases). The CDR3 extends over 16 amino acids. Trimming left V 7 bases short and J 8 bases short, with 24 bases between. Looked up from germline, CDR1 is LNHDA and CDR2 is SQIVND (reference sequence). The CDR3 sequence is CASMKWGRGGLDEQFF. CDR3 DNA: TGTGCCAGTATGAAGTGGGGCAGGGGTGGTTTAGATGAGCAGTTCTTC.

This rearrangement joins TRBV9 to TRBJ1-1; the match to TRBD1 covers 7 bases. Germline values: CDR1 SGDLS, CDR2 YYNGEE. The length of the CDR3 is 13 residues. With V trimmed by 3 bases and J by 10 bases, 9 bases remained unmatched. The CDR3 DNA is TGTGCCAGCAGCGGACAGGGTACTGGCCGAGCTTTCTTT. Its protein is CASSGQGTGRAFF.

The J gene is TRBJ2-7, the V gene TRBV4-3, with D unclear. Germline values: CDR1 LGHNA, CDR2 YSLEER. The CDR3 sequence is 14 residues long. The V gene lost 0 bases and the J gene lost 5 bases, with 11 bases spanning the gap. CDR3 nucleotides: TGCGCCAGCAGCCAAGATTTAGTATCCCACGAGCAGTACTTC. Residues: CASSQDLVSHEQYF.

On this clone itself: One end of the junction does not line up with germline, which may come from a read error. Within the sample, other DNA sequences also encode this same CDR3. The chain uses TRBV11-3 and TRBJ2-7, with 9 positions matching TRBD1. Germline CDR1 SGHNT, CDR2 YENEEA. There are 17 residues in the CDR3. CDR3 coding DNA: TGTGCCAGCAGCTCCCCATTTGAGAGACAGGGGGGATACGAGCAGTACTTT. This gives the protein CASSSPFERQGGYEQYF.

The genes are TRBV15 and TRBJ2-3, with D possibly matching TRBD1 (5 bases). Germline V gives CDR1 LNHNV, CDR2 YYDKDF (reference sequence). Deletions cut 3 bases from V and 2 bases from J, with 18 bases between. The length of the CDR3 is 17 residues. CDR3 sequence reads: CATSSGFGRVYTDTQYF. CDR3 nucleotide sequence: TGTGCCACCAGCAGTGGGTTCGGCAGGGTCTACACAGATACGCAGTATTTT.

V gene TRBV6-6 combines with J gene TRBJ2-5, with D unresolved. The CDR3 is made up of 12 amino acids. Trimming pared 6 bases from V and 4 bases from J, leaving 9 bases between. Germline V gives CDR1 MNHNY, CDR2 SVGAGI (reference sequence). The CDR3, as DNA: TGTGCCAGCAGCCAGGTAGGAGAGACCCAGTACTTC. Residues: CASSQVGETQYF.

The gene calls are TRBV7-2 and TRBJ2-7; 12 nucleotides align to TRBD1. Germline CDR1 reads SGHTA; CDR2 reads FQGNSA. The length of the CDR3 is 15 residues. V dropped 5 bases and J dropped 4; count of bases not matched to a gene: 6. CDR3: CASSQGQGALYEQYF. CDR3 in DNA: TGTGCCAGCAGCCAGGGACAGGGGGCCCTATACGAGCAGTACTTC.

The CDR3 sequence: CAWTSGTLVYGYTF. The CDR3 region has the DNA TGTGCCTGGACTAGCGGGACCCTCGTCTATGGCTACACCTTC. The rearrangement uses TRBV30 and TRBJ1-2, with D possibly TRBD1 on 5 matching bases. Germline V gene sequence: CDR1 GTSNPN, CDR2 SVGIG (reference sequence). This CDR3 has 14 amino acids. V was shortened by 4 bases and J by 4 bases, with 16 bases between the two germline ends.

This chain uses TRBV5-1 with TRBJ2-2; TRBD1 aligns across 7 bases. The CDR3 contains 17 residues. With V trimmed by 0 bases and J by 0 bases, 5 bases remained unmatched. Germline CDR1 reads SGHRS; CDR2 reads YFSETQ. The CDR3 loop is CASSLVPGGSNTGELFF. CDR3 sequence (DNA): TGCGCCAGCAGCTTGGTTCCAGGGGGTTCGAACACCGGGGAGCTGTTTTTT.

The CDR3 here is CASSDRQMSTDTQYF. The CDR3 nucleotides are TGTGCCAGCAGTGACAGACAGATGAGCACAGATACGCAGTATTTT. The chain recombines TRBV6-1 with TRBJ2-3; D perhaps matches TRBD1 (5 bases). Per the germline V gene, CDR1 is MNHNS and CDR2 is SASEGT. The CDR3 contains 15 residues. Deletions cut 3 bases from V and 0 bases from J, with 10 bases between.

The genes are TRBV19 and TRBJ2-5; 12 bases align to TRBD2. Unmatched junction bases numbered 3, after V lost 6 bases and J lost 4 bases. In germline, CDR1 is LNHDA, CDR2 SQIVND (reference sequence). The CDR3 contains 14 residues. The CDR3 DNA is TGTGCCAGTAGGACTAGCGGGAGTACAGAGACCCAGTACTTC. Encoded protein: CASRTSGSTETQYF.